These 6 T cell receptor beta chains share one sample of origin, sequenced in a study of T-cell memory formation after mild COVID-19. TCRdb recomputed calls from the 5' RACE reads with MiXCR, one row per CDR3 protein. The table includes approximately 490,000 distinct CDR3 sequences, around 20% detected once. The sequencing input was PBMCs or a T cell subset sorted from them (not recorded which). The receptors shown here come from an adult woman who had mild COVID-19 (a few samples of this study predate the infection). Cell type and time point are not known.

The rearrangement uses TRBV5-6 and TRBJ2-7; no definite D call. The CDR3 covers 13 residues. V lost 4 bases and J 7 bases, leaving 15 bases between the germline ends. In germline, CDR1 is SGHDT, CDR2 YYEEEE. The CDR3 DNA reads as TGTGCCAGCAGCGTTGGTCCCGTGGGTGAGCAGTACTTC. Protein sequence: CASSVGPVGEQYF.

CDR3 in amino acids: CASSQDWGGITDTQYF. Written as DNA, the CDR3 is TGCGCCAGCAGCCAAGATTGGGGTGGGATCACAGATACGCAGTATTTT. The chain links TRBV4-3 to TRBJ2-3, with D hard to call. The CDR3 contains 16 residues. CDR1 is LGHNA and CDR2 is YSLEER in the germline V gene. V dropped 0 bases and J dropped 2 bases, with 12 bases sitting between them.

This clonotype was seen a few times. The V and J genes are TRBV18 and TRBJ2-1; 12 positions agree with TRBD1. V lost 6 bases, J lost 6 bases, and 3 bases stayed unmatched. This CDR3 comprises 14 residues. Germline values: CDR1 KGHSH, CDR2 LQKENI. The CDR3 reads CASSRDRGLNEQFF. As DNA, the CDR3 is TGTGCCAGCTCCCGGGACAGGGGGCTCAATGAGCAGTTCTTC.

The rearrangement uses TRBV10-3 and TRBJ1-2, with a tentative D call TRBD1 (5 bases). The CDR3 length is 13 residues. CDR1 is ENHRY and CDR2 is SYGVKD in the germline V gene. V was trimmed by 6 bases and J by 4 bases, leaving 12 bases between them. CDR3 amino acids: CAIRKDTAYGYTF. Written as DNA, the CDR3 is TGTGCCATCAGAAAGGACACAGCCTATGGCTACACCTTC.

This clonotype was counted a few times. The chain links TRBV5-1 to TRBJ2-7; D is perhaps TRBD2 (6 bases). Germline CDR1 SGHRS, CDR2 YFSETQ. Trimming shortened V by 3 bases and J by 3 bases, and 13 bases separated the two germline ends. This CDR3 comprises 14 residues. CDR3 loop: CASSSGGAFYEQYF. CDR3 nucleotide sequence: TGCGCCAGCAGCTCCGGGGGAGCGTTCTACGAGCAGTACTTC.

The chain combines TRBV6-5 with TRBJ2-7; D possibly corresponds to TRBD1 (5 bases). This CDR3 comprises 14 residues. Germline V lookup: CDR1 MNHEY, CDR2 SVGAGI. Trimming left V 4 bases short and J 2 bases short, with 12 bases between. CDR3 DNA sequence: TGTGCCAGCAGTTTTTCGACAGACGCCTACGAGCAGTACTTC. Protein: CASSFSTDAYEQYF.